The rows below give T cell receptor beta chains drawn from one sample of a study of cytomegalovirus exposure and HLA in healthy donors. Sequencing used immunoSEQ multiplex PCR; TCRdb keeps in-frame clones, though not all of them. The repertoire consists of roughly 95,000 clones, with less than 85% occurring once and the leading ten covering roughly 20%. Sequenced: PBMCs. The receptors were sampled from a man younger than 35 in good health and CMV-seropositive. CDR3s include the opening cysteine and the closing phenylalanine or tryptophan. Each record gives: V gene, clone size, D gene, J gene, CDR3 length, CDR3 protein, CDR3 DNA. A D gene is named only where the DNA matches it firmly. For some rows the clone size is stated as once, few or many, or as a class when expanded; others skip it.

TRBV27	.	TRBD2	TRBJ2-1	14	CASRGGSGSNEQFF	TGTGCCAGCAGGGGAGGTAGCGGGAGCAATGAGCAGTTCTTC
TRBV7-9	.	.	TRBJ1-1	14	CASSTGDANTEAFF	TGTGCCAGCAGCACGGGGGATGCGAACACTGAAGCTTTCTTT
TRBV19	.	TRBD1	TRBJ2-2	18	CASRVWTGVNPRSGELFF	TGTGCCAGTAGGGTCTGGACAGGGGTTAACCCTCGGTCCGGGGAGCTGTTTTTT
TRBV6-6	.	TRBD2	TRBJ2-1	15	CASILSGGRVDEQFF	TGTGCCAGCATATTAAGCGGCGGGAGAGTCGATGAGCAGTTCTTC
TRBV27	.	.	TRBJ2-2	12	CASSLSSGELFF	TGTGCCAGCAGTTTAAGCTCCGGGGAGCTGTTTTTT
TRBV5-5	.	TRBD2	TRBJ2-1	15	CASSLEGLAGNEQFF	TGTGCCAGCAGCTTGGAGGGACTAGCGGGGAATGAGCAGTTCTTC
TRBV4-1	.	.	TRBJ1-1	12	CASSYLNTEAFF	TGCGCCAGCAGTTATCTGAACACTGAAGCTTTCTTT
TRBV7-9	.	.	TRBJ2-5	14	CASSFFTTQETQYF	TGTGCCAGCAGCTTCTTCACAACACAAGAGACCCAGTACTTC
TRBV27	.	TRBD1	TRBJ1-5	15	CASSSRQGVNQPQHF	TGTGCCAGCAGTTCGCGACAGGGGGTGAATCAGCCCCAGCATTTT
TRBV4-1	.	TRBD1	TRBJ2-5	15	CASSQEGHRGETQYF	TGCGCCAGCAGCCAAGAAGGGCACAGGGGAGAGACCCAGTACTTC
TRBV11-2	.	.	TRBJ2-1	16	CASSPRPTSSYNEQFF	TGTGCCAGCAGCCCTAGACCTACTAGTTCCTACAATGAGCAGTTCTTC
TRBV10-1	once	TRBD1	TRBJ2-1	15	CASSGSSGGMNEQFF	TGCGCCAGCAGTGGATCGTCAGGGGGCATGAATGAGCAGTTCTTC
TRBV28	.	.	TRBJ2-3	14	CASSSIVSTDTQYF	TGTGCCAGCAGTTCTATAGTTAGCACAGATACGCAGTATTTT
TRBV19	.	.	TRBJ2-1	14	CATAREWGHNEQFF	TGTGCCACCGCACGGGAGTGGGGTCACAATGAGCAGTTCTTC
TRBV18	few	TRBD1	TRBJ1-1	14	CASPPTGVNTEAFF	TGTGCCAGCCCCCCGACAGGGGTGAACACTGAAGCTTTCTTT
TRBV5-1	once	.	TRBJ2-3	15	CASSLAGQNTDTQYF	TGCGCCAGCAGCTTGGCTGGACAGAACACAGATACGCAGTATTTT
TRBV6-1	few	.	TRBJ2-1	11	CASRSYNEQFF	TGTGCCAGCAGGAGCTACAATGAGCAGTTCTTC
TRBV7-9	once	TRBD1	TRBJ2-7	12	CASSFRTGWQYF	TGTGCCAGCAGCTTTAGGACAGGGTGGCAGTACTTC
TRBV10-3	once	TRBD1	TRBJ2-3	16	CAISASQGLSTDTQYF	TGTGCCATCAGTGCGTCACAGGGGTTGAGCACAGATACGCAGTATTTT
TRBV28	.	TRBD2	TRBJ2-1	15	CASPPGGSSYNEQFF	TGTGCCAGCCCCCCCGGCGGGAGCTCCTACAATGAGCAGTTCTTC
TRBV9	.	TRBD2	TRBJ2-1	19	CASSGTGTSGSWLYNEQFF	TGTGCCAGCAGCGGTACCGGGACTAGCGGGAGTTGGCTCTACAATGAGCAGTTCTTC
TRBV5-6	.	TRBD1	TRBJ1-4	12	CASSSGTDILFF	TGTGCCAGCAGCTCCGGGACAGATATACTGTTTTTT
TRBV27	.	.	TRBJ2-3	14	CASRGTFSTDTQYF	TGTGCCAGCAGGGGGACTTTTAGCACAGATACGCAGTATTTT
TRBV7-2	.	TRBD1	TRBJ2-5	15	CASSLPWTGQETQYF	TGTGCCAGCAGCCTACCATGGACAGGGCAAGAGACCCAGTACTTC
TRBV2	once	TRBD2	TRBJ2-1	15	CANRLAGSRYNEQFF	TGTGCCAACAGACTAGCGGGAAGCCGGTACAATGAGCAGTTCTTC
TRBV9	.	.	TRBJ2-5	14	CASSVDRGGETQYF	TGTGCCAGCAGCGTAGATCGGGGTGGGGAGACCCAGTACTTC
TRBV6-1	few	.	TRBJ2-7	13	CASIGVDSEGQYF	TGTGCCAGCATTGGAGTGGACTCCGAAGGGCAGTACTTC
TRBV29-1	.	TRBD1	TRBJ1-1	16	CSVEVWATGSNTEAFF	TGCAGCGTTGAGGTTTGGGCGACAGGGTCGAACACTGAAGCTTTCTTT
TRBV21-1	.	.	TRBJ2-7	10	CAVKITDKYF	TGTGCCGTAAAGATCACAGACAAGTACTTC
TRBV6-5	.	.	TRBJ1-1	15	CASSYSRERRTEAFF	TGTGCCAGCAGTTACTCGAGGGAAAGGAGAACTGAAGCTTTCTTT
TRBV7-8	.	.	TRBJ2-1	15	CASSLVGGGPNEQFF	TGTGCCAGCAGCTTAGTAGGGGGAGGGCCGAATGAGCAGTTCTTC
TRBV7-9	once	.	TRBJ1-4	15	CASSFGAGEVEKLFF	TGTGCCAGCAGCTTCGGAGCCGGTGAGGTTGAAAAACTGTTTTTT